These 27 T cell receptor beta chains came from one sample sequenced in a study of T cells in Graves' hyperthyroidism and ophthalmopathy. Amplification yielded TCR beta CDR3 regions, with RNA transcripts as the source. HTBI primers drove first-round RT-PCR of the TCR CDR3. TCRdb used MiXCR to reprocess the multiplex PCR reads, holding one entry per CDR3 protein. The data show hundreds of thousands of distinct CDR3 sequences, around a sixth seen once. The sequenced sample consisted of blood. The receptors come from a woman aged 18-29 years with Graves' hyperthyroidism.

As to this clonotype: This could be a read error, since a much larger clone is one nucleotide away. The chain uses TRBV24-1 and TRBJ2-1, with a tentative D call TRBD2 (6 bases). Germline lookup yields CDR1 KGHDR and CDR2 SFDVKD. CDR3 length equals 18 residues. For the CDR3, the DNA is TGTGTCACCAGTGACCCCGGGAAGCGGGCGGAATCCTACAATGAGCAGTTCTTC. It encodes CVTSDPGKRAESYNEQFF.

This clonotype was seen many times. The CDR3 sequence: CASSSGRGLAQYF. DNA of the CDR3: TGTGCCAGCAGTTCGGGACGGGGTCTAGCCCAGTACTTC. The V and J genes are TRBV12-3 or TRBV12-4 and TRBJ2-5, with D perhaps assigned TRBD1 or TRBD2 (5 bases each). The CDR3 totals 13 residues. V lost 4 bases, J lost 9 bases, and 15 bases lay in between.

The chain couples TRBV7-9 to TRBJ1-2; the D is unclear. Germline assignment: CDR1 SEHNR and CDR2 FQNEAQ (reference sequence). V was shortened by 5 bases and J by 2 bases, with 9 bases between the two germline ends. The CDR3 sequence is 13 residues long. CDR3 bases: TGTGCCAGCAGCACGGACGCCAACTATGGCTACACCTTC. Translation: CASSTDANYGYTF. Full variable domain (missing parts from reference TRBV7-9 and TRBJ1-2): DTGVSQNPRHKITKRGQNVTFRCDPISEHNRLYWYRQTLGQGPEFLTYFQNEAQLEKSRLLSDRFSAERPKGSFSTLEIQRTEQGDSAMYLCASSTDANYGYTFGSGTRLTVV.

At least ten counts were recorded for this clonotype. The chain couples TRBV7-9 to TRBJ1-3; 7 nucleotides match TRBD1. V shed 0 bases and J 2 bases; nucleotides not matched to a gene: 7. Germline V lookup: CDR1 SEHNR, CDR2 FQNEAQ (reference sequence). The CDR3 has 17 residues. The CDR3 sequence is CASSLASDRAPGNTIYF. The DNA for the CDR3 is TGTGCCAGCAGCTTAGCAAGCGACAGGGCTCCTGGAAACACCATATATTTT. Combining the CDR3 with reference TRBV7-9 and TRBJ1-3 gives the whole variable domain DTGVSQNPRHKITKRGQNVTFRCDPISEHNRLYWYRQTLGQGPEFLTYFQNEAQLEKSRLLSDRFSAERPKGSFSTLEIQRTEQGDSAMYLCASSLASDRAPGNTIYFGEGSWLTVV.

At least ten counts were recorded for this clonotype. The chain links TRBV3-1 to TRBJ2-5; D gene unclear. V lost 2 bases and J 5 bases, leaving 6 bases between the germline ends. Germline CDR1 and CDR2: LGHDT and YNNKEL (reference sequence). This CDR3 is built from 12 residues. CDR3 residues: CASSQIEETQYF. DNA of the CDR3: TGTGCCAGCAGCCAAATCGAGGAGACCCAGTACTTC.

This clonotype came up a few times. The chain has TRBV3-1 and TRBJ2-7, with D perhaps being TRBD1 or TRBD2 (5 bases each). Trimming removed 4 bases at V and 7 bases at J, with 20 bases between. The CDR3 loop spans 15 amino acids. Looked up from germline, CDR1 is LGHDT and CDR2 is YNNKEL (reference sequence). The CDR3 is CASSRFAGTSNEQYF. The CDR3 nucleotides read TGTGCCAGCAGCCGGTTCGCCGGGACGTCGAATGAGCAGTACTTC.

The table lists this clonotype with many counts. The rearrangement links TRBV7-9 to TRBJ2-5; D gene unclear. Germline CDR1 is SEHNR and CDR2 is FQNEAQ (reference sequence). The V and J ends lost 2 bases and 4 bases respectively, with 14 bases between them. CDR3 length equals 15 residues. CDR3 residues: CASSLWADTTETQYF. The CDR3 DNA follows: TGTGCCAGCAGCTTATGGGCAGATACAACAGAGACCCAGTACTTC.

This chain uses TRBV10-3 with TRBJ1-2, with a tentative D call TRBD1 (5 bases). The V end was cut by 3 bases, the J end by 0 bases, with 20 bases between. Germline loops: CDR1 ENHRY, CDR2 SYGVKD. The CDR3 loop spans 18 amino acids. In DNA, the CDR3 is TGTGCCATCAGTGAAAGAGGGCAGGGTCCCTTAGCTAACTATGGCTACACCTTC. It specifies CAISERGQGPLANYGYTF.

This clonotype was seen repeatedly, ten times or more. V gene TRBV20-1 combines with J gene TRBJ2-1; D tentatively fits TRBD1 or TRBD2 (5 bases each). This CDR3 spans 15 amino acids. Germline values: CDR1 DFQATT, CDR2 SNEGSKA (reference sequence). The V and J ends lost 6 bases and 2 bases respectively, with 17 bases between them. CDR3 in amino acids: CSAQRGESPYNEQFF. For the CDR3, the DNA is TGCAGTGCCCAACGAGGGGAGTCCCCCTACAATGAGCAGTTCTTC.

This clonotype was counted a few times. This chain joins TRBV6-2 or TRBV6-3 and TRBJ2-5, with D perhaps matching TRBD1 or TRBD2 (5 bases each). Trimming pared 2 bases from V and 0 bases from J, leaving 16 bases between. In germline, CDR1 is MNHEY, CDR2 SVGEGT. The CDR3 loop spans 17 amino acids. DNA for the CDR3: TGTGCCAGCAGTTACAATCGGGGCAGTTACGACCAAGAGACCCAGTACTTC. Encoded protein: CASSYNRGSYDQETQYF.

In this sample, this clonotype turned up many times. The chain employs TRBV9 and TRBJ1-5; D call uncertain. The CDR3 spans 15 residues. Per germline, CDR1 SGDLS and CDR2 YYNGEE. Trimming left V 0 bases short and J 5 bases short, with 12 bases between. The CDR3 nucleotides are TGTGCCAGCAGCGTAGTTGGGAGGGTGGATCAGCCCCAGCATTTT. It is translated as CASSVVGRVDQPQHF.

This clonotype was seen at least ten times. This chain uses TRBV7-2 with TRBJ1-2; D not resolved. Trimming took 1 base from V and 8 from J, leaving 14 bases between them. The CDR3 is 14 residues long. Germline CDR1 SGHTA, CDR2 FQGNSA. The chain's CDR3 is CASSLGPGYGGYTF. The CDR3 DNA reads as TGTGCCAGCAGCTTAGGGCCCGGTTATGGAGGCTACACCTTC.

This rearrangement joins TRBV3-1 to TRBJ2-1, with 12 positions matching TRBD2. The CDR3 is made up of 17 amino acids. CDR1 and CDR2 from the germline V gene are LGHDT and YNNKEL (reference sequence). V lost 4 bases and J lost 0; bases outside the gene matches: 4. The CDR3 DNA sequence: TGTGCCAGCAGCCGCGGACTAGCGGGGAGCTCCTACAATGAGCAGTTCTTC. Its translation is CASSRGLAGSSYNEQFF.

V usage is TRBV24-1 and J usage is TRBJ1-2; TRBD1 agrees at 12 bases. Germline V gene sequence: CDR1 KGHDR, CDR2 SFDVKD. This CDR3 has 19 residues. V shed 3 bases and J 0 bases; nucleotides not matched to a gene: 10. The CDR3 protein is CATSDTKSGTGGSNYGYTF. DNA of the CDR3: TGTGCCACCAGTGATACCAAATCCGGGACAGGGGGCTCTAACTATGGCTACACCTTC.

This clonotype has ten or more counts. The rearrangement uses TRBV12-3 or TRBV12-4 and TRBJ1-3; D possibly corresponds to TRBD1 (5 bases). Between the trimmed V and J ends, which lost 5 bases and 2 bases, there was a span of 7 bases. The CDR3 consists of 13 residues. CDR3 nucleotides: TGTGCCAGCAGTCTGGGGCCTGGAAACACCATATATTTT. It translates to CASSLGPGNTIYF.

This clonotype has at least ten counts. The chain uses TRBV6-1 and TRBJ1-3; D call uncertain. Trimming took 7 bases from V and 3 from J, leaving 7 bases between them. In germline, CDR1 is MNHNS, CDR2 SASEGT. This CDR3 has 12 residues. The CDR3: CASTGLGNTIYF. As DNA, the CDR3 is TGTGCCAGCACCGGACTTGGAAACACCATATATTTT.

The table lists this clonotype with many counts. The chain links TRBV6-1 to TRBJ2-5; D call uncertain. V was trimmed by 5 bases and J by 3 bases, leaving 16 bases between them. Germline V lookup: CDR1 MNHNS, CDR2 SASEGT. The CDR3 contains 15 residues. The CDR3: CASSYDAGVKETQYF. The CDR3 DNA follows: TGTGCCAGCAGTTACGACGCCGGAGTGAAAGAGACCCAGTACTTC.

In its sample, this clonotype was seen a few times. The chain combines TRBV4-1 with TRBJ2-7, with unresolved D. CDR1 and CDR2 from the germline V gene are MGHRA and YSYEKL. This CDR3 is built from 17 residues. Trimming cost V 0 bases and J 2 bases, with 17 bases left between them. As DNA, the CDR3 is TGCGCCAGCAGCCAAGATTTTGTAGGCGGAGTTACCTACGAGCAGTACTTC. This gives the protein CASSQDFVGGVTYEQYF.

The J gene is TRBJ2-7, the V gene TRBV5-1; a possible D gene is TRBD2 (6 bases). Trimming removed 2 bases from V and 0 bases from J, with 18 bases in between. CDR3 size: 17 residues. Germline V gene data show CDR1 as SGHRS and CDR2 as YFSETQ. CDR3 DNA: TGCGCCAGCAGCTTAGGGACTCTCAGATATTTCTCCTACGAGCAGTACTTC. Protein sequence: CASSLGTLRYFSYEQYF.

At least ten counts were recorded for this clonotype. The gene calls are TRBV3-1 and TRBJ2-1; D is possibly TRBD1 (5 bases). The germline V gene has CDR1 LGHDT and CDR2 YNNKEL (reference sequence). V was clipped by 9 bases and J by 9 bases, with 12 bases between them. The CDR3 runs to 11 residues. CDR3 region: CASGQGGEQFF. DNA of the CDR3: TGTGCCAGTGGCCAGGGCGGTGAGCAGTTCTTC.

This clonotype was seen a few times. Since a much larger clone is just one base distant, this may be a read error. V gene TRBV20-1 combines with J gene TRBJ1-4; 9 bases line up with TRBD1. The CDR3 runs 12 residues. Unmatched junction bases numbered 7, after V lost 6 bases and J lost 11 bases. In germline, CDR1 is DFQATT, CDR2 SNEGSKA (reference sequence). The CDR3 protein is CSATGGEDKLFF. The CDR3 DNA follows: TGCAGTGCGACAGGGGGTGAGGACAAACTGTTTTTT.

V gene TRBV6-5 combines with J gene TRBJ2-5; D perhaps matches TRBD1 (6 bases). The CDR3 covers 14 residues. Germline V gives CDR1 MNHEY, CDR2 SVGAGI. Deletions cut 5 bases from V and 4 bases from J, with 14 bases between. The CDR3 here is CASSNRVLGETQYF. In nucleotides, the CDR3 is TGTGCCAGCAGTAACAGGGTCTTGGGAGAGACCCAGTACTTC.

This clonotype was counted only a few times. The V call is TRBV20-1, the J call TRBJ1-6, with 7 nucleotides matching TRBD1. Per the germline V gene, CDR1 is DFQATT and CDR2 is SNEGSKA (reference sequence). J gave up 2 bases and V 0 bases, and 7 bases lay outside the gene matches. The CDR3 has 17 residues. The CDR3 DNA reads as TGCAGTGCTAGAGATCGACAGGGAGAGGCCTATAATTCACCCCTCCACTTT. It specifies CSARDRQGEAYNSPLHF.

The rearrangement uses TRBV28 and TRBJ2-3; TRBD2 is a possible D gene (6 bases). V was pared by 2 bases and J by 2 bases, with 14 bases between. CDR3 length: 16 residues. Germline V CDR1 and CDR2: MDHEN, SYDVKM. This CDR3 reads CASSLGGSGVTDTQYF. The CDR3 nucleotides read TGTGCCAGCAGTTTAGGGGGTAGCGGCGTCACAGATACGCAGTATTTT.

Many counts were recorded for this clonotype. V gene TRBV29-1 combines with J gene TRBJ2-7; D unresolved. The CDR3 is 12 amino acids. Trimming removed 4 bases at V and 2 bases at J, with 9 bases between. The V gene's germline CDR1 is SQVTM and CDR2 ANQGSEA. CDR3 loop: CSVGKSAYEQYF. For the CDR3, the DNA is TGCAGCGTTGGAAAGAGCGCCTACGAGCAGTACTTC.

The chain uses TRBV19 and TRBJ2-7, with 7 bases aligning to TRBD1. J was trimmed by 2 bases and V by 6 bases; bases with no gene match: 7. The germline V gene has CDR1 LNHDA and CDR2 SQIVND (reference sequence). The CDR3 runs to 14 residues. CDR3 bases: TGTGCCAGTAGCCAGGGGGATTACACCTACGAGCAGTACTTC. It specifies CASSQGDYTYEQYF.

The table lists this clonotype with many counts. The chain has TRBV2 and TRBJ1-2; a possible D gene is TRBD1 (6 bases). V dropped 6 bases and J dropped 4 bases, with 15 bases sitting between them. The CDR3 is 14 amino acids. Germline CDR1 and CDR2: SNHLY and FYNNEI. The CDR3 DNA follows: TGTGCCAGCAGGAGGGGGGGTCCCTTCTATGGCTACACCTTC. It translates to CASRRGGPFYGYTF.